The next 9 T cell receptor beta chains were all read from a single sample in a study of T cell changes during pregnancy in multiple sclerosis. TCRdb's table, derived via immunoSEQ multiplex PCR, lists solely in-frame clones and lacks some. Of 40,000 to 50,000 clones listed, 90% to 95% are singletons. The material was CD8+ T cells from peripheral blood mononuclear cells, obtained in the third trimester of pregnancy. The receptors originated from a female donor with multiple sclerosis, enrolled in a pregnancy study.

This rearrangement joins TRBV30 to TRBJ2-2; a weak D match, TRBD2 (6 bases). CDR1 and CDR2 (germline): GTSNPN, SVGIG (reference sequence). This CDR3 is built from 12 residues. The V and J ends lost 5 bases and 7 bases respectively, with 11 bases between them. Written as DNA, the CDR3 is TGTGCCTGGGGTATTAGCGGCGGGGAGCTGTTTTTT. Translated, it gives CAWGISGGELFF.

The gene calls are TRBV28 and TRBJ2-2; TRBD1 is a possible D gene (5 bases). The CDR3 loop spans 14 amino acids. Germline-derived CDR1 and CDR2 are MDHEN and SYDVKM. Trimming removed 4 bases at V and 1 base at J, with 7 bases between. The CDR3 loop reads CASSWTLNTGELFF. For the CDR3, the DNA is TGTGCCAGCAGTTGGACACTGAACACCGGGGAGCTGTTTTTT.

The gene calls are TRBV6-6 and TRBJ2-3; a possible D gene is TRBD1 (5 bases). Germline-derived CDR1 and CDR2 are MNHNY and SVGAGI (reference sequence). Trimming removed 5 bases from V and 5 bases from J, with 17 bases in between. This CDR3 spans 15 amino acids. CDR3 sequence: CASSPIPPGLDTQYF. The CDR3 DNA sequence: TGTGCCAGCAGTCCGATACCCCCAGGGCTAGATACGCAGTATTTT.

The chain has TRBV27 and TRBJ2-7, with D perhaps TRBD2 (6 bases). CDR3 length: 16 residues. Trimming left V 7 bases short and J 6 bases short, with 25 bases between. The germline CDR1 and CDR2 sequences are MNHEY and SMNVEV (reference sequence). CDR3 nucleotides: TGTGCCAGCACCAGTTTATGGGGGGACTCTTCTCGCGAGCAGTACTTC. Amino acids: CASTSLWGDSSREQYF.

This clone was seen a single time. The chain's CDR3 is CASSLQGTEQYF. The CDR3 DNA follows: TGTGCCAGCAGTTTGCAGGGAACCGAGCAGTACTTC. The chain has TRBV28 and TRBJ2-7; D perhaps matches TRBD1 (5 bases). The germline gives CDR1 MDHEN, CDR2 SYDVKM. Trimming removed 3 bases from V and 6 bases from J, with 9 bases in between. The CDR3 runs 12 residues. The whole variable domain, filled in from reference TRBV28 and TRBJ2-7, reads DVKVTQSSRYLVKRTGEKVFLECVQDMDHENMFWYRQDPGLGLRLIYFSYDVKMKEKGDIPEGYSVSREKKERFSLILESASTNQTSMYLCASSLQGTEQYFGPGTRLTVT.

This chain joins TRBV9 and TRBJ2-2, with D possibly matching TRBD2 (6 bases). Germline loops: CDR1 SGDLS, CDR2 YYNGEE. This CDR3 has 15 amino acids. V was clipped by 3 bases and J by 1 base, with 10 bases between them. CDR3 sequence reads: CASSASVQNTGELFF. The CDR3 DNA is TGTGCCAGCAGCGCTAGCGTTCAGAACACCGGGGAGCTGTTTTTT.

This rearrangement joins TRBV9 to TRBJ2-3, with D tentatively TRBD2 (5 bases). This CDR3 has 16 residues. The V gene lost 3 bases and the J gene lost 6 bases, with 20 bases spanning the gap. Germline values: CDR1 SGDLS, CDR2 YYNGEE. The chain's CDR3 is CASSADPRGQSDTQYF. The CDR3 DNA reads as TGTGCCAGCAGCGCCGACCCTAGAGGGCAGTCCGATACGCAGTATTTT.

The chain uses TRBV4-1 and TRBJ2-7; 10 bases are a match to TRBD2. The CDR3 runs to 16 residues. The J segment lost 1 base and the V segment lost 1 base, leaving 4 bases of the junction unmatched. Germline V gene sequence: CDR1 MGHRA, CDR2 YSYEKL. The CDR3 DNA reads TGCGCCAGCAGCCAAGTTCCTAGCGGGAGTTCCTACGAGCAGTACTTC. It specifies CASSQVPSGSSYEQYF.

This clone was found once. This rearrangement joins TRBV6-6 to TRBJ2-7; D is unresolved. With 6 bases removed from V and 3 bases from J, the gap between germline ends came to 12 bases. Germline CDR1 MNHNY, CDR2 SVGAGI (reference sequence). The CDR3 loop spans 13 amino acids. The CDR3 here is CASSPSGVYEQYF. DNA for the CDR3: TGTGCCAGCAGCCCCTCAGGCGTCTACGAGCAGTACTTC.